One sample yielded the 24 T cell receptor beta chains listed below, sequenced in a study of blood T cell repertoires in COVID-19 (TCRdb year 2020). Receptors were amplified or captured by the immunoSEQ multiplex PCR assay. The source is immuneACCESS, and TCRdb retained only in-frame sequences with V and J called. Part of the clones is not carried over; for the studies checked, unresolved V genes explain less than half of this, and the remainder is unexplained. The sample table records some 250,000 clones; over 75% of these occur just once. Of the sample, roughly 16% is held by the ten largest clones. Sequencing input: PBMCs or T cells enriched from blood (not recorded which). These receptor sequences come from a man younger than 35 who had recovered from COVID-19.

The sample holds one count of this clone. The rearrangement joins TRBV7-2 to TRBJ2-7; D might be TRBD2 (6 bases). V was pared by 5 bases and J by 4 bases, with 9 bases between. This CDR3 spans 12 amino acids. The germline gives CDR1 SGHTA, CDR2 FQGNSA. The CDR3 sequence is CASSPGEYEQYF. The CDR3 coding sequence is TGTGCCAGCAGCCCGGGGGAATACGAGCAGTACTTC.

The rearrangement joins TRBV6-5 to TRBJ2-1, with D possibly being TRBD1 (5 bases). The CDR3 extends over 15 amino acids. Germline loops: CDR1 MNHEY, CDR2 SVGAGI. V lost 6 bases and J 7 bases, leaving 19 bases between the germline ends. CDR3 protein: CASSHGQGRRNEQFF. The CDR3 coding sequence is TGTGCCAGCAGCCACGGGCAGGGAAGACGGAATGAGCAGTTCTTC.

In DNA form, the CDR3 reads TGTGCCAGCAGGGAAGAGGGGGGGACAGGATACCTACAGGCACAGGGCTACACCTTC. Protein: CASREEGGTGYLQAQGYTF. The genes are TRBV28 and TRBJ1-2; TRBD1 aligns across 8 bases. Unmatched junction bases numbered 26, after V lost 6 bases and J lost 8 bases. Looked up from germline, CDR1 is MDHEN and CDR2 is SYDVKM. The CDR3 is made up of 19 amino acids.

CDR3 bases: TGTGCCAGCAGTCAAACGGACCAAGAGACCCAGTACTTC. Translated, it gives CASSQTDQETQYF. V gene TRBV28 combines with J gene TRBJ2-5; D is unclear. Germline V gene lookup returns CDR1 MDHEN and CDR2 SYDVKM. There are 13 residues in the CDR3. V lost 5 bases to trimming and J lost 0 bases, with 7 bases between them.

The chain employs TRBV30 and TRBJ1-5; D is perhaps TRBD1 (5 bases). The CDR3 length is 14 residues. Trimming left V 0 bases short and J 6 bases short, with 12 bases between. Germline values: CDR1 GTSNPN, CDR2 SVGIG (reference sequence). DNA for the CDR3: TGTGCCTGGAGTGTACCCAGGGTTGGTCAGCCCCAGCATTTT. Amino acid sequence: CAWSVPRVGQPQHF.

The J gene is TRBJ2-1, the V gene TRBV5-5; 8 positions agree with TRBD1. The CDR3 consists of 16 residues. Per the germline V gene, CDR1 is SGHKS and CDR2 is YYEKEE (reference sequence). V lost 0 bases, J lost 6 bases, and 8 bases stayed unmatched. In DNA, the CDR3 is TGTGCCAGCAGCTTGGAGCCGGGGCAGGGGGCCAATGAGCAGTTCTTC. This codes for CASSLEPGQGANEQFF.

The CDR3 sequence: CASTSLERGNEQFF. The CDR3 nucleotides are TGTGCCAGCACTTCCCTCGAGCGGGGCAATGAGCAGTTCTTC. The chain employs TRBV6-5 and TRBJ2-1; the match to TRBD2 covers 7 bases. This CDR3 has 14 amino acids. Germline values: CDR1 MNHEY, CDR2 SVGAGI. V shed 7 bases and J 6 bases; nucleotides not matched to a gene: 9.

V gene TRBV5-6 combines with J gene TRBJ1-3; D is ambiguous. V shed 3 bases and J shed 4 bases, with 11 bases lying between them. CDR1 is SGHDT and CDR2 is YYEEEE in the germline V gene. CDR3 length equals 14 residues. CDR3 sequence: CASSYQAGGNTIYF. CDR3 coding DNA: TGTGCCAGCAGCTACCAGGCAGGAGGAAACACCATATATTTT.

The J gene is TRBJ2-3, the V gene TRBV9; D gene uncertain. V lost 4 bases to trimming and J lost 5 bases, with 8 bases between them. Germline V gives CDR1 SGDLS, CDR2 YYNGEE. This CDR3 spans 12 amino acids. CDR3 protein: CASSPVVDTQYF. As DNA, the CDR3 is TGTGCCAGCAGCCCCGTAGTAGATACGCAGTATTTT.

V and J are TRBV4-1 and TRBJ2-7; 7 bases fit TRBD1. From germline, CDR1 is MGHRA and CDR2 YSYEKL. This CDR3 has 17 amino acids. The trim removed 0 bases at V and 4 bases at J, leaving 12 bases unmatched. The CDR3 is CASSQDMRQGGLYEQYF. As DNA, the CDR3 is TGCGCCAGCAGCCAAGATATGCGACAGGGTGGGCTGTACGAGCAGTACTTC.

The J gene is TRBJ1-3, the V gene TRBV4-1; D is possibly TRBD1 (6 bases). The length of the CDR3 is 15 residues. CDR1 is MGHRA, CDR2 YSYEKL, per germline. V gave up 4 bases and J gave up 0 bases, with 10 bases separating them. The CDR3 DNA follows: TGCGCCAGCAGCCGGACAGATTTCTCTGGAAACACCATATATTTT. It is translated as CASSRTDFSGNTIYF.

V and J are TRBV9 and TRBJ1-2; TRBD1 aligns across 8 bases. Germline CDR1 and CDR2: SGDLS and YYNGEE. Trimming at V came to 7 bases and at J to 8 bases, leaving 10 bases not matched to a gene. The CDR3 extends over 13 amino acids. Here the CDR3 reads CASGYQGARGYTF. The CDR3 coding sequence is TGTGCCAGCGGTTATCAGGGGGCACGGGGCTACACCTTC.

The rearrangement uses TRBV11-2 and TRBJ1-1; TRBD1 matches at 8 bases. V lost 3 bases to trimming and J lost 11 bases; unmatched junction nucleotides: 11. The CDR3 has 14 amino acids. The germline CDR1 and CDR2 sequences are SGHAT and FQNNGV. CDR3 sequence (DNA): TGTGCCAGCAGCTTCGAACAGGGGGTTGTTCGGGCTTTCTTT. Residues: CASSFEQGVVRAFF.

The genes are TRBV5-1 and TRBJ2-2; D is unclear. The CDR3 length is 14 residues. The germline V gene encodes CDR1 SGHRS and CDR2 YFSETQ. Trimming stripped 4 bases from V and 1 base from J, with 8 bases between. The DNA for the CDR3 is TGCGCCAGCAGCAAAACATTGAACACCGGGGAGCTGTTTTTT. Translating gives CASSKTLNTGELFF.

The chain has TRBV18 and TRBJ2-7, with TRBD1 matching over 9 bases. V trimming: 6 bases; J trimming: 5 bases; junction bases outside the gene matches: 11. Germline-derived CDR1 and CDR2 are KGHSH and LQKENI. The CDR3 is 15 residues long. This chain's CDR3 is CASSPAEGTGNEQYF. The DNA for the CDR3 is TGTGCCAGCTCGCCCGCCGAAGGGACAGGGAACGAGCAGTACTTC. Full variable domain (remainder filled in from reference TRBV18 and TRBJ2-7): NAGVMQNPRHLVRRRGQEARLRCSPMKGHSHVYWYRQLPEEGLKFMVYLQKENIIDESGMPKERFSAEFPKEGPSILRIQQVVRGDSAAYFCASSPAEGTGNEQYFGPGTRLTVT.

CDR3 sequence (DNA): TGCGCCAGCAGCTGGGGACAGGCAAGTTTATTCGACTACACCTTC. This codes for CASSWGQASLFDYTF. This chain links TRBV5-1 with TRBJ1-2, with TRBD1 matching over 8 bases. CDR1 is SGHRS and CDR2 is YFSETQ in the germline V gene. V was clipped by 3 bases and J by 10 bases; unmatched bases: 14. The CDR3 consists of 15 residues.

The rearrangement uses TRBV30 and TRBJ1-5; D gene unclear. Germline V CDR1 and CDR2: GTSNPN, SVGIG (reference sequence). The ends were cut back, 2 bases at V and 4 bases at J, with 9 bases in the middle. The CDR3 consists of 13 residues. The CDR3 DNA is TGTGCCTGGAGTCCCACTCTGAATCAGCCCCAGCATTTT. This gives the protein CAWSPTLNQPQHF.

The chain employs TRBV5-1 and TRBJ2-2, with TRBD2 identical over 7 bases. This CDR3 contains 14 residues. In germline, CDR1 is SGHRS, CDR2 YFSETQ. The ends lost 0 bases at V and 4 bases at J; junction bases unmatched: 0. DNA of the CDR3: TGCGCCAGCAGCTTGGGGACTAGCACCGGGGAGCTGTTTTTT. Its translation: CASSLGTSTGELFF.

The V call is TRBV19, the J call TRBJ2-1; the match to TRBD2 covers 7 bases. Germline V gene data show CDR1 as LNHDA and CDR2 as SQIVND (reference sequence). V lost 4 bases to trimming and J lost 3 bases; unmatched junction nucleotides: 6. This CDR3 comprises 15 residues. This CDR3 is CASSSSSGDYNEQFF. The CDR3 DNA reads TGTGCCAGTAGTAGTTCGAGCGGGGACTACAATGAGCAGTTCTTC.

The rearrangement joins TRBV12-3 or TRBV12-4 to TRBJ2-7; D is undetermined. Deletions cut 3 bases from V and 4 bases from J, with 10 bases between. The CDR3 has 13 residues. DNA of the CDR3: TGTGCCAGCAGTTTCACAGATAGGTACGAGCAGTACTTC. This translates into CASSFTDRYEQYF.

The rearrangement joins TRBV7-6 to TRBJ2-5, with 13 positions matching TRBD2. The ends lost 1 base at V and 5 bases at J; junction bases unmatched: 7. The CDR3 length is 17 residues. Per germline, CDR1 SGHVS and CDR2 FNYEAQ. The CDR3 DNA reads TGTGCCAGCAGCTTAGTCGGACTAGCGGGGGCGGGGGAGACCCAGTACTTC. It specifies CASSLVGLAGAGETQYF.

The chain couples TRBV25-1 to TRBJ2-1; 7 bases are shared with TRBD1. The CDR3 is made up of 14 amino acids. Trimming took 5 bases from V and 2 from J; bases not matched to a gene: 3. The germline V gene has CDR1 MGHDK and CDR2 SYGVNS. The CDR3 sequence is CASSRGGPYNEQFF. The CDR3 DNA follows: TGTGCCAGCAGTAGAGGGGGCCCCTACAATGAGCAGTTCTTC. The complete variable domain, with remaining parts taken from reference TRBV25-1 and TRBJ2-1, reads EADIYQTPRYLVIGTGKKITLECSQTMGHDKMYWYQQDPGMELHLIHYSYGVNSTEKGDLSSESTVSRIRTEHFPLTLESARPSHTSQYLCASSRGGPYNEQFFGPGTRLTVL.

The J gene is TRBJ2-3, the V gene TRBV10-3; 12 bases agree with TRBD2. CDR1 ENHRY and CDR2 SYGVKD come from the germline V gene. The CDR3 extends over 13 amino acids. Trimming took 8 bases from V and 4 from J; bases not matched to a gene: 1. CDR3 DNA: TGTGCCATCGGACTAGCGGGGTCAGATACGCAGTATTTT. Protein sequence: CAIGLAGSDTQYF.

Here the CDR3 DNA reads TGTGCCAGCAGTTCGGACAGGGGGCTAACAGATACGCAGTATTTT. Translating it yields CASSSDRGLTDTQYF. V usage is TRBV7-9 and J usage is TRBJ2-3; 11 positions agree with TRBD1. The CDR3 covers 15 residues. Germline loops: CDR1 SEHNR, CDR2 FQNEAQ (reference sequence). The V gene end was trimmed by 6 bases and the J gene end by 3 bases; junction bases not matched to a gene: 5.